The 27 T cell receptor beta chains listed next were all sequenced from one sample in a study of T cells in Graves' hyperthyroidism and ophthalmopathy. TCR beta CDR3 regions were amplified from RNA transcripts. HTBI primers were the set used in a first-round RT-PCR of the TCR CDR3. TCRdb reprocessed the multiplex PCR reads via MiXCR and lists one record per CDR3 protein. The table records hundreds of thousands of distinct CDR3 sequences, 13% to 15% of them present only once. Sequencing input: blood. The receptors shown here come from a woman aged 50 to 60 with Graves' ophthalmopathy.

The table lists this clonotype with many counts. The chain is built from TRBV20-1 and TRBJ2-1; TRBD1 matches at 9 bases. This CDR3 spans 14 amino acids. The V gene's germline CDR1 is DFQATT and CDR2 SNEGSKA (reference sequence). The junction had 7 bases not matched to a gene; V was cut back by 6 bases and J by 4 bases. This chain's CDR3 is CSAPEQGAYNEQFF. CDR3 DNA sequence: TGCAGTGCCCCAGAACAGGGGGCTTACAATGAGCAGTTCTTC.

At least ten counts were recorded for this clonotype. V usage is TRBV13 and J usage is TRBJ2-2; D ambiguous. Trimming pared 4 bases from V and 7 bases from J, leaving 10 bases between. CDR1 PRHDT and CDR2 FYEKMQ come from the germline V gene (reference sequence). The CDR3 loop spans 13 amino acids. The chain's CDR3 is CASSWQSIGELFF. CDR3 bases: TGTGCCAGCAGCTGGCAGTCTATCGGGGAGCTGTTTTTT. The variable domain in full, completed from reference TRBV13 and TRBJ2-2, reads AAGVIQSPRHLIKEKRETATLKCYPIPRHDTVYWYQQGPGQDPQFLISFYEKMQSDKGSIPDRFSAQQFSDYHSELNMSSLELGDSALYFCASSWQSIGELFFGEGSRLTVL.

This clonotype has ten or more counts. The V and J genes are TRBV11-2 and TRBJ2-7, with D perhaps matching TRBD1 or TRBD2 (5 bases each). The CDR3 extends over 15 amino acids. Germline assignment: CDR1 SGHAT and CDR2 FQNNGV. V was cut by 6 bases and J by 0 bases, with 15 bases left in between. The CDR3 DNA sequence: TGTGCCAGCAGAGGGACGGACCTAAGCTCCTACGAGCAGTACTTC. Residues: CASRGTDLSSYEQYF.

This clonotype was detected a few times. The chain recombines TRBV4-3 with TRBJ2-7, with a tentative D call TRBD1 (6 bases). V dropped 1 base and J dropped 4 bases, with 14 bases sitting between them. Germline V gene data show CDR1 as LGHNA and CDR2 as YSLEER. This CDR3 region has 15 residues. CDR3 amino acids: CASSQANRELYEQYF. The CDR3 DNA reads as TGCGCCAGCAGCCAAGCCAACAGGGAGTTATACGAGCAGTACTTC.

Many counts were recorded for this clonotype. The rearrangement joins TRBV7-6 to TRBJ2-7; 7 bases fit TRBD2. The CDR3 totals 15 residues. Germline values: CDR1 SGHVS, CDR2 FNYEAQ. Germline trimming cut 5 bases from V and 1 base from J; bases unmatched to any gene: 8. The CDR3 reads CASSTGQRDSYEQYF. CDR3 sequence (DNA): TGTGCCAGCAGCACGGGGCAGCGGGATTCCTACGAGCAGTACTTC.

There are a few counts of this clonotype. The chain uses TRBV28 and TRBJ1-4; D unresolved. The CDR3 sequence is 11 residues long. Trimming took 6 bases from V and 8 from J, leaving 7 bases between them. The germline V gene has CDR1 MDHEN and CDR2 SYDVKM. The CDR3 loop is CASRKTEKLFF. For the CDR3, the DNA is TGTGCCAGCAGGAAGACAGAAAAACTGTTTTTT. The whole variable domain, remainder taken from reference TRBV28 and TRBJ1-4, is DVKVTQSSRYLVKRTGEKVFLECVQDMDHENMFWYRQDPGLGLRLIYFSYDVKMKEKGDIPEGYSVSREKKERFSLILESASTNQTSMYLCASRKTEKLFFGSGTQLSVL.

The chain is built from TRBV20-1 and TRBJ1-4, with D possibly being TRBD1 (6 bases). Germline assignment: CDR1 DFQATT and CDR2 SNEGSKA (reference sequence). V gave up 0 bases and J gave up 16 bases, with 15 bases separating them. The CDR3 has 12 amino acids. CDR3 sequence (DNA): TGCAGTGCTAGAGATAGCCGGGACAAAAGGTTTTTT. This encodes CSARDSRDKRFF.

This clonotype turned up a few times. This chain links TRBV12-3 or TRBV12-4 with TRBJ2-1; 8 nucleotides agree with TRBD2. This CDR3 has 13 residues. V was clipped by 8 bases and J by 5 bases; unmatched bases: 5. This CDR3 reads CASFGSGDNEQFF. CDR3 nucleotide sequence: TGTGCCAGCTTCGGTAGCGGGGACAATGAGCAGTTCTTC.

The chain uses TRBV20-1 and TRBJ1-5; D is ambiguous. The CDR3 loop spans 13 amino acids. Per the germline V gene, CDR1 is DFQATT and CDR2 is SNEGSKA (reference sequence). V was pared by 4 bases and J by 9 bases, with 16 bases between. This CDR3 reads CSATDTRSPPQHF. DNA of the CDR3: TGCAGTGCTACTGACACCCGTTCTCCGCCCCAGCATTTT.

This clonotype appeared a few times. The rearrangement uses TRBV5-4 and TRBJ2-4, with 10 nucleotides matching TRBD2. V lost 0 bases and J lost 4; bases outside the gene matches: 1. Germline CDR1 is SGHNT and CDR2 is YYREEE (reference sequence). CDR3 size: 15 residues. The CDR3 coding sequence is TGTGCCAGCAGCTTGGATAGCGGGAGGAAAAACATTCAGTACTTC. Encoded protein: CASSLDSGRKNIQYF.

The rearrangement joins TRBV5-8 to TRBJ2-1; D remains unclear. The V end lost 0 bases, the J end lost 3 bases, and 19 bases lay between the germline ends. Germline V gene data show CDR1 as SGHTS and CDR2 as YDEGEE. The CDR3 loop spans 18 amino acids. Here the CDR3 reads CASSLGWDMSAHYNEQFF. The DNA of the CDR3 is TGTGCCAGCAGCTTGGGTTGGGATATGAGCGCCCACTACAATGAGCAGTTCTTC.

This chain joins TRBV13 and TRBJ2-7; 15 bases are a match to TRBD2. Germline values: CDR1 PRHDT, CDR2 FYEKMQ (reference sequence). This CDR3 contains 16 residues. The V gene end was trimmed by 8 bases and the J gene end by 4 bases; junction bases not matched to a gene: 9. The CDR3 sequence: CASGFDGTSGRYEQYF. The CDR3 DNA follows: TGTGCCAGCGGATTCGACGGGACTAGCGGGAGGTACGAGCAGTACTTC. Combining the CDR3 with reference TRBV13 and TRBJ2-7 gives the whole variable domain AAGVIQSPRHLIKEKRETATLKCYPIPRHDTVYWYQQGPGQDPQFLISFYEKMQSDKGSIPDRFSAQQFSDYHSELNMSSLELGDSALYFCASGFDGTSGRYEQYFGPGTRLTVT.

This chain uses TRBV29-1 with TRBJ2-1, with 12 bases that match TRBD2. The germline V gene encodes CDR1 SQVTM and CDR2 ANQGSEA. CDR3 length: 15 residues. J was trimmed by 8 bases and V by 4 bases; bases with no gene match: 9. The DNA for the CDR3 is TGCAGCGTTGGTTTCCTAGCGGGAGGGCCTTATGAGCAGTTCTTC. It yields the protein CSVGFLAGGPYEQFF.

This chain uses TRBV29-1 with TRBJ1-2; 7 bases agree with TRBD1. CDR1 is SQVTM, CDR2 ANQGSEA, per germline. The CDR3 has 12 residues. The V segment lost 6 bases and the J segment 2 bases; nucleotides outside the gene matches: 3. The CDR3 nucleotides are TGCAGCGTCGTGACAGGGAACTATGGCTACACCTTC. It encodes CSVVTGNYGYTF.

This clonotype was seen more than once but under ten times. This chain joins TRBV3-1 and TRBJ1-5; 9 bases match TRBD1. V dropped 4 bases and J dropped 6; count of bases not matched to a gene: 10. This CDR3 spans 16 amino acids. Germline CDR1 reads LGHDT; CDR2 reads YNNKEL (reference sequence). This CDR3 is CASSPYGTGYGQPQHF. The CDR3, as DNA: TGTGCCAGCAGCCCGTACGGGACAGGGTATGGTCAGCCCCAGCATTTT.

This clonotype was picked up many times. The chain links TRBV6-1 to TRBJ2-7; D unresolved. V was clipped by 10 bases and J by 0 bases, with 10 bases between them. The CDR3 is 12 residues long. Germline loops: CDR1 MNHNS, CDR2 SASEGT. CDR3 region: CATKESSYEQYF. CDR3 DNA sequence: TGTGCCACAAAAGAAAGCTCCTACGAGCAGTACTTC.

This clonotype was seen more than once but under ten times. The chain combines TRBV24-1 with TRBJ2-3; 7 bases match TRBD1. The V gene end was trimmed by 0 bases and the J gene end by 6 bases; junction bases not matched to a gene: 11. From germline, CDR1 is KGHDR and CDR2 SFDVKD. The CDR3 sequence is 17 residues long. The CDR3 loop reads CATSDLSGTAGRDTQYF. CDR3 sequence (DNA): TGTGCCACCAGTGATTTGTCCGGGACAGCCGGCAGGGATACGCAGTATTTT.

CDR3 in amino acids: CAISESNSGTGVYEQYF. DNA of the CDR3: TGTGCCATCAGTGAGTCAAATTCCGGGACAGGGGTTTACGAGCAGTACTTC. The rearrangement joins TRBV10-3 to TRBJ2-7; 10 positions agree with TRBD1. From germline, CDR1 is ENHRY and CDR2 SYGVKD. This CDR3 is 17 amino acids long. Losses at the gene ends were 0 bases for V and 4 bases for J; bases not matched to a gene: 9.

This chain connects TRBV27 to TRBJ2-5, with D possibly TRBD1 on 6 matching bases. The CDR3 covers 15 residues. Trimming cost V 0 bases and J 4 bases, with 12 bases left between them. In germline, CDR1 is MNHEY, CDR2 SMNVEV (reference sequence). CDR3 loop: CASSLSRGWVETQYF. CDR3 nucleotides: TGTGCCAGCAGTTTATCAAGGGGGTGGGTAGAGACCCAGTACTTC.

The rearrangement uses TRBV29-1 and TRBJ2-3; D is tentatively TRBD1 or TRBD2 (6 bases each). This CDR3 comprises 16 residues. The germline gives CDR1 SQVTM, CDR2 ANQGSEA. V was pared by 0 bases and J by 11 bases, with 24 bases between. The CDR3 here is CSVEDRKRGDPGRQYF. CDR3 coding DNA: TGCAGCGTTGAAGATCGGAAGAGGGGGGATCCAGGGAGGCAGTATTTT.

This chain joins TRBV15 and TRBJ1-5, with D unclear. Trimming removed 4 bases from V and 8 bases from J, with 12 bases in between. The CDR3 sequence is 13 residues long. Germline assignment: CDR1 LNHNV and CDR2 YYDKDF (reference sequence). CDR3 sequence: CATSTGYWEPQHF. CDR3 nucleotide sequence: TGTGCCACCAGCACGGGGTACTGGGAGCCCCAGCATTTT.

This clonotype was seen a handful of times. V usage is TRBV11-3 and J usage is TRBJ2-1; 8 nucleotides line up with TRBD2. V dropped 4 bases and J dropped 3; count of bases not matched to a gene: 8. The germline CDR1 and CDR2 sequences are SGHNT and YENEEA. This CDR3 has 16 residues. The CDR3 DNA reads TGTGCCAGCAGCTCCTTAGCGGGAATGGTCTACAATGAGCAGTTCTTC. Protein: CASSSLAGMVYNEQFF.

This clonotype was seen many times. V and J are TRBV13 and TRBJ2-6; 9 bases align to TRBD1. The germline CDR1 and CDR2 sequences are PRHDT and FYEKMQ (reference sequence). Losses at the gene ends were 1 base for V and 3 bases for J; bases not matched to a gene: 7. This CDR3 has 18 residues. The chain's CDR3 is CASSLDRDRVFGANVLTF. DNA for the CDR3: TGTGCCAGCAGCTTAGATCGGGACAGGGTTTTTGGGGCCAACGTCCTGACTTTC.

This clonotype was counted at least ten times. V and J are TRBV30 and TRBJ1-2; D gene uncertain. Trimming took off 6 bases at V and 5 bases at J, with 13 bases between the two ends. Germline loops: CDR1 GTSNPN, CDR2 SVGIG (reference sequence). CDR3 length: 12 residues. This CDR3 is CACNRDEYGYTF. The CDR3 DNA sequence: TGTGCCTGCAACCGGGATGAGTATGGCTACACCTTC.

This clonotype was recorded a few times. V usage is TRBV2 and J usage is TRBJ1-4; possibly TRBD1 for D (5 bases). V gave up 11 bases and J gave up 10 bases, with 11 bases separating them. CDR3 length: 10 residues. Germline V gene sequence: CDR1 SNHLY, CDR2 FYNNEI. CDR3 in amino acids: CAGGQGKLFF. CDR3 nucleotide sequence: TGTGCCGGGGGTCAGGGAAAACTGTTTTTT.

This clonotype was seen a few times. The CDR3 nucleotides are TGTGCCACCACCCCAAGGTCGGGACAGGGAGGCTATGGCTACACCTTC. As protein: CATTPRSGQGGYGYTF. This chain links TRBV15 with TRBJ1-2, with 9 bases lining up with TRBD1. Germline CDR1 and CDR2: LNHNV and YYDKDF (reference sequence). This CDR3 has 16 residues. V shed 7 bases, J shed 4 bases, and the junction held 13 bases outside the gene matches.

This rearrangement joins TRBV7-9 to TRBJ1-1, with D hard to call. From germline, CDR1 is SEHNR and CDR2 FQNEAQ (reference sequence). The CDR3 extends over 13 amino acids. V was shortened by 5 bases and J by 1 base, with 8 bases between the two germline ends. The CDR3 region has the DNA TGTGCCAGCAGCCCCGTGGCGAACACTGAAGCTTTCTTT. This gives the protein CASSPVANTEAFF.